This TCR beta chain was identified in a study of Ad26.COV2.S vaccination and SARS-CoV-2 variants. As to this clone: Its target is not known.

Notes on the study in general: Spike-specific TCR breadth in vaccine recipients exceeded that seen in placebo recipients. Reported post-vaccination CD8+ and CD4+ T cell responses to spike showed substantial breadth. Comparable non-spike TCR breadth was observed in vaccine and placebo recipients.

This table comes from immunoSEQ multiplex PCR, and its TCRdb copy is limited to in-frame clones, with some not included. Here the sample spans approximately 340,000 clones, about 90% being singletons. The material sequenced was peripheral blood, taken after recovery from COVID-19. The clonotype was recovered from a human donor who had recovered from COVID-19.

DNA of the CDR3: TGTGCCAGCAGTTACACGAACACCGGGGAGCTGTTTTTT. Its translation is CASSYTNTGELFF. V usage is TRBV28 and J usage is TRBJ2-2, with D hard to call. Germline V gives CDR1 MDHEN, CDR2 SYDVKM. The V and J ends lost 4 bases and 0 bases respectively, with 3 bases between them. The CDR3 has 13 amino acids. Based on the CDR3 plus reference TRBV28 and TRBJ2-2, the full variable domain is DVKVTQSSRYLVKRTGEKVFLECVQDMDHENMFWYRQDPGLGLRLIYFSYDVKMKEKGDIPEGYSVSREKKERFSLILESASTNQTSMYLCASSYTNTGELFFGEGSRLTVL.